This T cell receptor beta chain was sequenced in a study of cytomegalovirus exposure and HLA in healthy donors. The CDR3 runs to 13 residues. Germline CDR1 SNHLY, CDR2 FYNNEI. The V and J ends lost 4 bases and 4 bases, in that order; junction bases with no gene match: 0. This clone came up a few times. PCR amplification relied on 60 Vbeta primers (plus 13 Jbeta primers). Produced via immunoSEQ multiplex PCR; TCRdb's table is partial and in-frame only. The repertoire holds over 110,000 clones, with around 72% as singletons. This chain uses TRBV2 with TRBJ1-1; 10 positions match TRBD1. This TCR derives from a woman aged 40 to 50 in good health and CMV-seronegative. Sequenced input: PBMCs. The CDR3 here is CASSGQGATEAFF. The CDR3 nucleotides are TGTGCCAGCAGTGGACAGGGGGCCACTGAAGCTTTCTTT.